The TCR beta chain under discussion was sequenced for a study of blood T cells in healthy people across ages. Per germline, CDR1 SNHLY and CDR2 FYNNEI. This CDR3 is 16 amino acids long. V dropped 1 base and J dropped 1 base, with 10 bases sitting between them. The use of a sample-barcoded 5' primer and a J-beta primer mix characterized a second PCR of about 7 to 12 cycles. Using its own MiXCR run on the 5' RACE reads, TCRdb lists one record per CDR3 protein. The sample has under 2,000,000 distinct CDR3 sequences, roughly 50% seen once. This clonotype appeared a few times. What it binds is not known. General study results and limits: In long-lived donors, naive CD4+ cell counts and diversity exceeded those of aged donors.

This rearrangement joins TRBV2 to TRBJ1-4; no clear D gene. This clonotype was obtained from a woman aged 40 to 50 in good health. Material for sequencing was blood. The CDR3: CASSEEFGKTNEKLFF. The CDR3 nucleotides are TGTGCCAGCAGTGAAGAATTCGGTAAAACTAATGAAAAACTGTTTTTT.